The next 9 T cell receptor beta chains were all read from a single sample in a study of T cell responses to AZD1222 COVID-19 vaccine. The protocol was immunoSEQ multiplex PCR, while the TCRdb copy is restricted to in-frame clones and leaves out a portion. Here the sample spans roughly 100,000 clones, approximately 87% being singletons. This sample comprised peripheral blood, obtained on day 0 of AZD1222 vaccination. All receptors come from an adult in good health.

This chain links TRBV6-2 or TRBV6-3 with TRBJ2-3; TRBD1 aligns across 8 bases. The CDR3 runs to 13 residues. V was pared by 6 bases and J by 4 bases, with 3 bases of the junction left unmatched. The germline V gene has CDR1 MNHEY and CDR2 SVGEGT. This chain's CDR3 is CASSPTGADTQYF. The CDR3 region has the DNA TGTGCCAGCAGCCCGACAGGGGCAGATACGCAGTATTTT.

The chain uses TRBV6-5 and TRBJ2-3; perhaps D is TRBD1 or TRBD2 (5 bases each). Trimming removed 6 bases from V and 9 bases from J, with 19 bases in between. The germline gives CDR1 MNHEY, CDR2 SVGAGI. This CDR3 has 14 residues. CDR3 sequence reads: CASSLDGTVGTQYF. CDR3 in DNA: TGTGCCAGCAGCCTCGACGGGACCGTGGGGACGCAGTATTTT.

The V call is TRBV12-3 or TRBV12-4, the J call TRBJ1-2, with 10 bases lining up with TRBD1. The junction had 4 bases not matched to a gene; V was cut back by 5 bases and J by 7 bases. This CDR3 comprises 13 residues. Written as DNA, the CDR3 is TGTGCCAGCAGTAGGGACAGGGGTGCTGGCTACACCTTC. This encodes CASSRDRGAGYTF.

V is TRBV27 and J is TRBJ2-5, with TRBD2 identical over 9 bases. The CDR3 has 14 amino acids. With V trimmed by 6 bases and J by 3 bases, 5 bases remained unmatched. The germline gives CDR1 MNHEY, CDR2 SMNVEV (reference sequence). The CDR3 DNA reads TGTGCCAGCAGGCGGAGCGGGGGGAAAGAGACCCAGTACTTC. It yields the protein CASRRSGGKETQYF.

CDR3 sequence (DNA): TGTGCCAGTGCCCTGGGACAGGGGGTATACGAGCAGTACTTC. This sequence encodes CASALGQGVYEQYF. The genes are TRBV19 and TRBJ2-7; 11 positions agree with TRBD1. Germline V CDR1 and CDR2: LNHDA, SQIVND (reference sequence). Trimming removed 8 bases from V and 4 bases from J; junction bases left unmatched: 7. CDR3 length equals 14 residues. Looking up the rest from reference TRBV19 and TRBJ2-7 gives the full variable domain: DGGITQSPKYLFRKEGQNVTLSCEQNLNHDAMYWYRQDPGQGLRLIYYSQIVNDFQKGDIAEGYSVSREKKESFPLTVTSAQKNPTAFYLCASALGQGVYEQYFGPGTRLTVT.

This chain links TRBV5-1 with TRBJ1-1; 7 bases fit TRBD1. The germline V gene has CDR1 SGHRS and CDR2 YFSETQ. The CDR3 totals 15 residues. The J segment lost 1 base and the V segment lost 7 bases, leaving 10 bases of the junction unmatched. CDR3 sequence: CASRTGDGPNTEAFF. The CDR3, as DNA: TGCGCCAGCCGAACAGGGGACGGACCGAACACTGAAGCTTTCTTT.

This chain connects TRBV7-2 to TRBJ2-3; no firm D call. Germline values: CDR1 SGHTA, CDR2 FQGNSA. The CDR3 is 12 amino acids. The V end was cut by 5 bases, the J end by 2 bases, with 5 bases between. The CDR3 spells CASSRFTDTQYF. The CDR3, as DNA: TGTGCCAGCAGCCGATTCACAGATACGCAGTATTTT.

This chain connects TRBV30 to TRBJ2-7, with D perhaps matching TRBD2 (6 bases). Germline-derived CDR1 and CDR2 are GTSNPN and SVGIG (reference sequence). V gave up 7 bases and J gave up 2 bases, with 12 bases separating them. CDR3 size: 12 residues. The CDR3 nucleotides are TGTGCCTTACTTGGAGGGCCCTACGAGCAGTACTTC. It encodes CALLGGPYEQYF.

The V and J genes are TRBV7-9 and TRBJ1-5; D gene unclear. V was cut by 2 bases and J by 1 base, with 6 bases left in between. CDR1 SEHNR and CDR2 FQNEAQ come from the germline V gene (reference sequence). The CDR3 is 14 amino acids. The CDR3 coding sequence is TGTGCCAGCAGCTTAACCCCCAGCAATCAGCCCCAGCATTTT. Its translation: CASSLTPSNQPQHF.